This T cell receptor (beta chain) was captured by sequencing in a study of T cell changes during pregnancy in multiple sclerosis. The repertoire was sequenced with immunoSEQ multiplex PCR; TCRdb's copy has only in-frame clones and lacks some. Found here are around 50,000 clones, approximately 87% of them singletons; the top ten hold roughly 5.2%. Sequenced: peripheral blood from another person, used as feeder cells. The TCR originated in a human donor whose cells served as feeder cells for cultures in a pregnancy study.

CDR3 bases: TGTGCCAGCAGCTTAGCCAAGGGGAGAACAGATACGCAGTATTTT. Residues: CASSLAKGRTDTQYF. This chain connects TRBV7-9 to TRBJ2-3; D could derive from TRBD1 or TRBD2 (5 bases each). The V end lost 0 bases, the J end lost 3 bases, and 10 bases lay between the germline ends. Germline V lookup: CDR1 SEHNR, CDR2 FQNEAQ (reference sequence). The CDR3 runs 15 residues. Supplemented by reference TRBV7-9 and TRBJ2-3, the full variable domain reads DTGVSQNPRHKITKRGQNVTFRCDPISEHNRLYWYRQTLGQGPEFLTYFQNEAQLEKSRLLSDRFSAERPKGSFSTLEIQRTEQGDSAMYLCASSLAKGRTDTQYFGPGTRLTVL.